Listed here is a single T cell receptor beta chain. The germline gives CDR1 SGHAT, CDR2 FQNNGV. The CDR3 contains 17 residues. After removal of 1 base from V and 2 bases from J, the junction contained 9 bases not matched to a gene. Unique molecular identifiers were affixed to single, distinct cDNA molecules. TCRdb called the 5' RACE reads again in MiXCR, with one record for every CDR3 protein. This sample carries about 100,000 distinct CDR3 sequences, approximately 13% of them seen once, and the ten largest clones take under 2.5%. The data were taken from a study of early T cells in non-severe SARS-CoV-2 infection. Whole-study context: Chains stayed unpaired after sequencing of bulk RNA from unsorted whole blood.

The rearrangement links TRBV11-2 to TRBJ2-5; 8 bases match TRBD2. The sequencing sample was made of whole blood. The origin of this receptor is an adult who was a healthcare worker with PCR-confirmed SARS-CoV-2 infection or an uninfected control (not recorded which). The CDR3 nucleotides are TGTGCCAGCAGCTTAGCGGGGTGGATAGCGGGGCAAGAGACCCAGTACTTC. Encoded protein: CASSLAGWIAGQETQYF.